A selection of T cell receptor beta chains follows, all from one sample in a study of blood T cell repertoires in COVID-19. Sequenced by immunoSEQ multiplex PCR; TCRdb stores in-frame clones only, minus some. The repertoire includes about 370,000 clones, roughly 90% of them detected once, and 3% sits in the top ten. Sample: peripheral blood. The source of these receptors is a woman aged 30 to 39 with COVID-19, enrolled during active disease. Both conserved end residues are part of each CDR3. The order of the fields is CDR3 protein, CDR3 DNA, clone size, J gene, D gene, V gene. A D gene is named only where the DNA matches it firmly. Expanded clones get a size class; other rows say once, few or many, or leave the size out.

CDR3: CASSLSSGRGSTDTQYF
DNA: TGTGCCAGCAGCTTGAGTAGCGGGAGGGGTAGCACAGATACGCAGTATTTT
size: .
J: TRBJ2-3
D: TRBD2
V: TRBV7-2

CDR3: CATSRDQGPLEQFF
DNA: TGTGCCACCAGCAGAGATCAGGGGCCCCTTGAGCAGTTCTTC
size: .
J: TRBJ2-1
D: .
V: TRBV15

CDR3: CASSQETSGDTGELFF
DNA: TGTGCCAGCAGCCAAGAAACTAGCGGAGACACCGGGGAGCTGTTTTTT
size: .
J: TRBJ2-2
D: TRBD2
V: TRBV4-2

CDR3: CASSNPQAPAETQYF
DNA: TGTGCCAGTAGTAACCCGCAGGCCCCTGCAGAGACCCAGTACTTC
size: .
J: TRBJ2-5
D: .
V: TRBV19

CDR3: CATSRDFGTGGFSTEAFF
DNA: TGTGCCACCAGCAGAGATTTTGGGACAGGGGGGTTTAGCACTGAAGCTTTCTTT
size: .
J: TRBJ1-1
D: TRBD1
V: TRBV15

CDR3: CASSNRGRETQYF
DNA: TGTGCCAGTAGTAACCGCGGGCGTGAGACCCAGTACTTC
size: .
J: TRBJ2-5
D: .
V: TRBV19

CDR3: CASSLDRVRPYEQYF
DNA: TGTGCCAGCAGCCTGGACAGGGTCCGCCCCTACGAGCAGTACTTC
size: .
J: TRBJ2-7
D: TRBD1
V: TRBV14

CDR3: CATHARQGNNEQFF
DNA: TGTGCCACCCACGCAAGACAGGGCAACAATGAGCAGTTCTTC
size: .
J: TRBJ2-1
D: TRBD1
V: TRBV27

CDR3: CASPHTGGPGYTQYF
DNA: TGCGCCAGTCCCCACACGGGAGGGCCGGGGTATACGCAGTATTTT
size: .
J: TRBJ2-3
D: TRBD2
V: TRBV10-2

CDR3: CASSFEASVTEAFF
DNA: TGTGCCAGCAGTTTCGAGGCTTCGGTTACTGAAGCTTTCTTT
size: few
J: TRBJ1-1
D: .
V: TRBV28

CDR3: CASRGQGIVSYGYTF
DNA: TGTGCCAGCAGGGGACAGGGGATTGTTAGTTATGGCTACACCTTC
size: once
J: TRBJ1-2
D: TRBD1
V: TRBV27

CDR3: CASSLYRGDDEKLFF
DNA: TGTGCCAGCAGTTTATACAGGGGTGACGACGAAAAACTGTTTTTT
size: .
J: TRBJ1-4
D: TRBD1
V: TRBV27

CDR3: CASSRGGRDTQYF
DNA: TGTGCCAGCAGCCGCGGGGGACGGGATACGCAGTATTTT
size: .
J: TRBJ2-3
D: TRBD2
V: TRBV7-9

CDR3: CASSPGLAEHNEQFF
DNA: TGTGCCAGCAGTCCGGGACTAGCGGAACACAATGAGCAGTTCTTC
size: once
J: TRBJ2-1
D: TRBD2
V: TRBV6-5

CDR3: CASSFPPLRGGYGYTF
DNA: TGTGCCAGCAGTTTCCCCCCCTTAAGGGGCGGCTATGGCTACACCTTC
size: .
J: TRBJ1-2
D: .
V: TRBV28

CDR3: CASSEWGGSGETQYF
DNA: TGTGCCAGCAGTGAATGGGGGGGCTCGGGGGAGACCCAGTACTTC
size: .
J: TRBJ2-5
D: .
V: TRBV25-1

CDR3: CASSHPAGTTDTQYF
DNA: TGCGCCAGCAGTCACCCTGCGGGAACCACAGATACGCAGTATTTT
size: .
J: TRBJ2-3
D: .
V: TRBV4-3

CDR3: CASSPNLAGEQETQYF
DNA: TGTGCCAGCTCACCAAACCTCGCAGGGGAACAAGAGACCCAGTACTTC
size: .
J: TRBJ2-5
D: .
V: TRBV18

CDR3: CASSWVQTGLPYEQYF
DNA: TGTGCCAGTAGTTGGGTCCAGACAGGGCTTCCCTACGAGCAGTACTTC
size: .
J: TRBJ2-7
D: TRBD1
V: TRBV19

CDR3: CASSEPSARTANTGELFF
DNA: TGTGCCAGCAGCGAGCCCTCGGCAAGGACAGCGAACACCGGGGAGCTGTTTTTT
size: .
J: TRBJ2-2
D: .
V: TRBV9

CDR3: CAISGQGAEQYF
DNA: TGTGCCATCAGTGGACAGGGGGCCGAGCAGTACTTC
size: .
J: TRBJ2-7
D: TRBD1
V: TRBV10-3

CDR3: CASIRTGRNTEAFF
DNA: TGTGCCAGCATCAGGACAGGGAGGAACACTGAAGCTTTCTTT
size: .
J: TRBJ1-1
D: TRBD1
V: TRBV2

CDR3: CASSLVRSNEQFF
DNA: TGTGCCAGCAGCTTAGTCCGTAGCAATGAGCAGTTCTTC
size: .
J: TRBJ2-1
D: .
V: TRBV7-9

CDR3: CASSQQGAPDNSPLHF
DNA: TGTGCCAGCAGCCAGCAGGGGGCACCGGATAATTCACCCCTCCACTTT
size: .
J: TRBJ1-6
D: TRBD1
V: TRBV9

CDR3: CASSDWTGFPETQYF
DNA: TGTGCCAGCAGTGATTGGACAGGTTTTCCCGAGACCCAGTACTTC
size: once
J: TRBJ2-5
D: TRBD1
V: TRBV2

CDR3: CASRLGATTEAFF
DNA: TGTGCCAGCAGGCTTGGGGCGACTACTGAAGCTTTCTTT
size: .
J: TRBJ1-1
D: .
V: TRBV7-9

CDR3: CASSSGLAWEQYF
DNA: TGTGCCAGCAGCTCCGGACTAGCTTGGGAGCAGTACTTC
size: .
J: TRBJ2-7
D: TRBD2
V: TRBV5-8